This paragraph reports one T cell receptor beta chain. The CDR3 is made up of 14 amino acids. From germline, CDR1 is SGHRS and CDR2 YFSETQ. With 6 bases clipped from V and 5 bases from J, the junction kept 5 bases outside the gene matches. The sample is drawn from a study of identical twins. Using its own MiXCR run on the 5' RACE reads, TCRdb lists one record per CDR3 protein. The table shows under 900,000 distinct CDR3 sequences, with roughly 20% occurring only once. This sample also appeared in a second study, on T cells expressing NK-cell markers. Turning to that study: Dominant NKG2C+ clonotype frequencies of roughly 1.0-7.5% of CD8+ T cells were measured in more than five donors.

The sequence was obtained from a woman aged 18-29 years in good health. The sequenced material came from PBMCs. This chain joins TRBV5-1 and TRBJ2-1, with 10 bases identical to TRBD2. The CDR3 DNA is TGCGCCAGCAACTTAGCGGGGGGCAACAATGAGCAGTTCTTC. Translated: CASNLAGGNNEQFF.